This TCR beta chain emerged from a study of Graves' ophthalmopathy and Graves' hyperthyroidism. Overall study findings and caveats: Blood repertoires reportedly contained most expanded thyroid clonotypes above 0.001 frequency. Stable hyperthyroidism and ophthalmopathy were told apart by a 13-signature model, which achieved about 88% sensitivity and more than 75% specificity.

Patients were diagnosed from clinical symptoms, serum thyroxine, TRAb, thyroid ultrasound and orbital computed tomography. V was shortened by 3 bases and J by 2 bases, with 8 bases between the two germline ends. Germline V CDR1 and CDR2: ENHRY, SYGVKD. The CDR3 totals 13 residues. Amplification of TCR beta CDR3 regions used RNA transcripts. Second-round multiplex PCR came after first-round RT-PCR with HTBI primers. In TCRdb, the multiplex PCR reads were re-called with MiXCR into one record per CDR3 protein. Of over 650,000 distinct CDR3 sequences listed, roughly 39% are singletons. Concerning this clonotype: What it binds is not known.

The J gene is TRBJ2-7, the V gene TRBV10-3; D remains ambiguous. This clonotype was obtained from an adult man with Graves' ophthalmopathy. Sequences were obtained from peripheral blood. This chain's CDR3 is CAISDRYTYEQYF. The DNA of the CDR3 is TGTGCCATCAGTGACAGATACACCTACGAGCAGTACTTC.